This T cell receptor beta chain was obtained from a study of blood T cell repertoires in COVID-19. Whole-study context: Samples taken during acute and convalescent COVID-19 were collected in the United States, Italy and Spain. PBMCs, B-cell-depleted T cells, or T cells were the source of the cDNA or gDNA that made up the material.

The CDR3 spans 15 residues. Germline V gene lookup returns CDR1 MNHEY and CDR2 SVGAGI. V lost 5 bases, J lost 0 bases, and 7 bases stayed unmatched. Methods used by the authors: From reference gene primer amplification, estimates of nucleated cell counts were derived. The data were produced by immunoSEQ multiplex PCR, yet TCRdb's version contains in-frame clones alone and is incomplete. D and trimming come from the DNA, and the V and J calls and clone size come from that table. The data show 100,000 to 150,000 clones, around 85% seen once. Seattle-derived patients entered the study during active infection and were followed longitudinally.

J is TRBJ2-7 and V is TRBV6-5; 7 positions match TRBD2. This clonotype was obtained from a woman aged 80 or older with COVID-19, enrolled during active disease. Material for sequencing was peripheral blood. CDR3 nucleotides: TGTGCCAGCAGTCCACTAGCGTCTAGCTCCTACGAGCAGTACTTC. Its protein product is CASSPLASSSYEQYF.